These 19 T cell receptor beta chains were sequenced from one sample in a study of blood T cell repertoires in COVID-19. Generated by immunoSEQ multiplex PCR, the TCRdb table keeps only in-frame clones and is missing some. Of fewer than 90,000 clones in the sample, roughly nine tenths were seen once. Material: peripheral blood. These receptors originate from a male donor with acute or convalescent COVID-19.

The chain carries TRBV3-1 (or the pseudogene TRBV3-2) and TRBJ2-3; D is undetermined. V lost 0 bases and J 1 base, leaving 11 bases between the germline ends. Germline values: CDR1 LGHDT, CDR2 YNNKEL (reference sequence). The CDR3 runs 16 residues. As DNA, the CDR3 is TGTGCCAGCAGCCAAGATAGCCTAGACCGCACAGATACGCAGTATTTT. It translates to CASSQDSLDRTDTQYF.

The chain recombines TRBV20-1 with TRBJ2-3, with D maybe TRBD2 (5 bases). The CDR3 has 15 residues. The germline CDR1 and CDR2 sequences are DFQATT and SNEGSKA (reference sequence). Trimming took 3 bases from V and 2 from J, leaving 15 bases between them. The CDR3 DNA sequence: TGCAGTGCTAGTTTGAGGGCCAAAACCACAGATACGCAGTATTTT. The encoded protein is CSASLRAKTTDTQYF.

The genes are TRBV7-9 and TRBJ2-5; TRBD2 is a possible D gene (7 bases). This CDR3 spans 13 amino acids. Germline lookup yields CDR1 SEHNR and CDR2 FQNEAQ (reference sequence). The V gene lost 3 bases and the J gene lost 5 bases, with 10 bases spanning the gap. The CDR3 sequence is CASSFAGAETQYF. CDR3 DNA sequence: TGTGCCAGCAGCTTCGCGGGGGCGGAGACCCAGTACTTC. The full variable domain, its missing parts supplied by reference TRBV7-9 and TRBJ2-5, is DTGVSQNPRHKITKRGQNVTFRCDPISEHNRLYWYRQTLGQGPEFLTYFQNEAQLEKSRLLSDRFSAERPKGSFSTLEIQRTEQGDSAMYLCASSFAGAETQYFGPGTRLLVL.

The J gene is TRBJ2-3, the V gene TRBV19; 8 bases map to TRBD1. The CDR3 covers 14 residues. CDR1 is LNHDA, CDR2 SQIVND, per germline (reference sequence). V lost 5 bases to trimming and J lost 1 base; unmatched junction nucleotides: 2. CDR3 sequence reads: CASSAQGGTDTQYF. Written as DNA, the CDR3 is TGTGCCAGTAGTGCACAGGGGGGCACAGATACGCAGTATTTT.

The sample holds a few counts of this clone. The V and J genes are TRBV6-6 and TRBJ2-7; possible D gene TRBD2, 6 bases. This CDR3 has 15 residues. Germline CDR1 MNHNY, CDR2 SVGAGI (reference sequence). Trimming stripped 3 bases from V and 1 base from J, with 13 bases between. CDR3 DNA sequence: TGTGCCAGCAGTTATGATCGGGGGTATTCCTACGAGCAGTACTTC. Its translation: CASSYDRGYSYEQYF.

The chain carries TRBV6-1 and TRBJ1-1, with D maybe TRBD1 (5 bases). The germline CDR1 and CDR2 sequences are MNHNS and SASEGT. V lost 3 bases and J 1 base, leaving 9 bases between the germline ends. This CDR3 comprises 14 residues. CDR3 loop: CASSERQGNTEAFF. CDR3 bases: TGTGCCAGCAGTGAGAGGCAGGGGAACACTGAAGCTTTCTTT.

In DNA form, the CDR3 reads TGTGCCAGCGGCTCAGCTCAGGGAAGCCAGCCCCAGCATTTT. Translated: CASGSAQGSQPQHF. The chain combines TRBV27 with TRBJ1-5; D is possibly TRBD1 (5 bases). The germline V and J ends were trimmed by 8 bases and 7 bases, with 18 bases remaining between them. CDR1 MNHEY and CDR2 SMNVEV come from the germline V gene (reference sequence). The CDR3 sequence is 14 residues long.

This clone appeared a few times. The chain joins TRBV5-5 to TRBJ2-5, with D unclear. The germline V and J ends were trimmed by 6 bases and 1 base, with 10 bases remaining between them. Germline CDR1 and CDR2: SGHKS and YYEKEE (reference sequence). The CDR3 runs 13 residues. CDR3 sequence: CASTLALQETQYF. The DNA of the CDR3 is TGTGCCAGCACTTTGGCCCTCCAAGAGACCCAGTACTTC. The variable domain in full, completed from reference TRBV5-5 and TRBJ2-5, reads DAGVTQSPTHLIKTRGQQVTLRCSPISGHKSVSWYQQVLGQGPQFIFQYYEKEERGRGNFPDRFSARQFPNYSSELNVNALLLGDSALYLCASTLALQETQYFGPGTRLLVL.

This chain links TRBV18 with TRBJ2-5; D gene unclear. V dropped 2 bases and J dropped 4 bases, with 11 bases sitting between them. Germline V gene data show CDR1 as KGHSH and CDR2 as LQKENI. This CDR3 is 14 amino acids long. CDR3 residues: CASSPRRERETQYF. In nucleotides, the CDR3 is TGTGCCAGCTCACCAAGGAGAGAACGAGAGACCCAGTACTTC.

V gene TRBV12-3 or TRBV12-4 combines with J gene TRBJ2-7, with a tentative D call TRBD2 (7 bases). This CDR3 is 13 amino acids long. V dropped 2 bases and J dropped 6 bases, with 11 bases sitting between them. DNA of the CDR3: TGTGCCAGCAGTTTAAGAGGGGGGGGCGAGCAGTACTTC. It specifies CASSLRGGGEQYF.

J is TRBJ2-3 and V is TRBV11-1; maybe TRBD2 (5 bases). CDR1 SGHAT and CDR2 FQDESV come from the germline V gene (reference sequence). Between the trimmed V and J ends, which lost 3 bases and 2 bases, there was a span of 12 bases. The CDR3 runs 15 residues. The CDR3 DNA is TGTGCCAGCAGCTTGAGGGCAGTCACCACAGATACGCAGTATTTT. It yields the protein CASSLRAVTTDTQYF.

The genes are TRBV7-2 and TRBJ2-5; D is perhaps TRBD2 (6 bases). Germline CDR1 reads SGHTA; CDR2 reads FQGNSA. Trimming removed 5 bases from V and 9 bases from J, with 19 bases in between. This CDR3 region has 14 residues. The CDR3 here is CASSPPPEGRPQYF. The DNA of the CDR3 is TGTGCCAGCAGCCCTCCCCCGGAGGGGAGACCCCAGTACTTC.

The chain has TRBV6-1 and TRBJ2-5; possibly TRBD2 for D (5 bases). The CDR3 length is 14 residues. V was pared by 2 bases and J by 5 bases, with 12 bases between. Germline CDR1 reads MNHNS; CDR2 reads SASEGT. The CDR3 is CASSELRDRETQYF. Here the CDR3 DNA reads TGTGCCAGCAGTGAACTCCGGGATCGGGAGACCCAGTACTTC.

With regard to this clone: An end of the junction does not agree with germline; a read error may underlie this. The V and J genes are TRBV7-7 and TRBJ2-5; D perhaps matches TRBD1 (6 bases). Germline loops: CDR1 SSHAT, CDR2 FNYEAQ (reference sequence). The CDR3 is 15 amino acids. For the CDR3, the DNA is TGTGCTAGCAGCTTGGGGGCCCTTGAGAGAGAGACCCAGTACTTC. It encodes CASSLGALERETQYF.

The genes are TRBV3-1 (or the pseudogene TRBV3-2) and TRBJ1-6; D perhaps matches TRBD1 (5 bases). Germline V CDR1 and CDR2: LGHDT, YNNKEL (reference sequence). CDR3 size: 16 residues. Trimming pared 7 bases from V and 4 bases from J, leaving 17 bases between. Written as DNA, the CDR3 is TGTGCCAGCAACCTTCGAGGGAGGGGATATAATTCACCCCTCCACTTT. As protein: CASNLRGRGYNSPLHF.

The rearrangement links TRBV2 to TRBJ2-7, with a possible D match to TRBD2 (6 bases). Germline CDR1 is SNHLY and CDR2 is FYNNEI. The length of the CDR3 is 14 residues. Trimming shortened V by 4 bases and J by 2 bases, and 12 bases separated the two germline ends. For the CDR3, the DNA is TGTGCCAGCAGTGCCGGGACGGGGGCCTACGAGCAGTACTTC. It is translated as CASSAGTGAYEQYF.

This sequence joins TRBV6-5 and TRBJ2-3, with D possibly being TRBD2 (6 bases). The V gene's germline CDR1 is MNHEY and CDR2 SVGAGI. The CDR3 loop spans 16 amino acids. The V and J ends lost 0 bases and 2 bases respectively, with 12 bases between them. The CDR3 DNA reads TGTGCCAGCAGTTACTCGGGGGGTATAGTCACAGATACGCAGTATTTT. It translates to CASSYSGGIVTDTQYF.

This clone was observed a handful of times. This chain links TRBV19 with TRBJ1-2, with TRBD1 matching over 8 bases. Germline CDR1 reads LNHDA; CDR2 reads SQIVND (reference sequence). V was pared by 6 bases and J by 2 bases, with 8 bases of the junction left unmatched. The CDR3 sequence is 15 residues long. DNA of the CDR3: TGTGCCAGTAGACAGGGACAGGCGACGAACTATGGCTACACCTTC. Encoded protein: CASRQGQATNYGYTF.

This chain links TRBV3-1 (or the pseudogene TRBV3-2) with TRBJ1-4, with 8 bases aligning to TRBD1. The CDR3 consists of 15 residues. V gave up 5 bases and J gave up 7 bases; unmatched junction bases: 9. The germline gives CDR1 LGHDT, CDR2 YNNKEL (reference sequence). The CDR3 DNA sequence: TGTGCCAGCAGCTACACAGGGGGTTGGGGTGAAAAACTGTTTTTT. Its protein product is CASSYTGGWGEKLFF.